These T cell receptor beta chains were read from a single sample in a study of blood T cell repertoires in COVID-19. This table comes from immunoSEQ multiplex PCR, and its TCRdb copy is limited to in-frame clones, with some not included. The sample lists 70,000 to 90,000 clones, 75% to 85% occurring once. The sample comprised peripheral blood. Receptors originate from a human donor in a cohort sampled during active COVID-19. The CDR3 runs from the conserved cysteine through the conserved F or W.

v_gene	j_gene	CDR3aa
TRBV9	TRBJ2-1	CASSVATPSRTEDNEQFF
TRBV3-1/TRBV3-2	TRBJ2-3	CASSQELAGVTDTQYF
TRBV11-3	TRBJ2-5	CASSSGVGRQETQYF
TRBV4-3	TRBJ2-7	CASSPSGSYEQYF
TRBV6-6	TRBJ2-7	CASSYGDKSYEQYF
TRBV10-3	TRBJ2-5	CAIGPLGTQYF
TRBV5-1	TRBJ1-3	CASSLSDSGRSGNTIYF
TRBV2	TRBJ2-2	CASEPTGYTGELFF
TRBV5-1	TRBJ1-5	CASSWGQNQPQHF
TRBV29-1	TRBJ2-1	CSVERAGGAYNEQFF
TRBV27	TRBJ1-5	CASGRSNQPQHF
TRBV15	TRBJ2-1	CATSRDSNEQFF
TRBV24-1	TRBJ2-1	CATSDPSGGTNEQFF
TRBV19	TRBJ1-2	CASSIGTVPTYTF
TRBV12-3/TRBV12-4	TRBJ2-5	CASSSGETQYF
TRBV19	TRBJ2-7	CASRDQGQGYEQYF
TRBV29-1	TRBJ2-3	CSVGQTSTDTQYF
TRBV9	TRBJ1-2	CASSDPRGYGYTF
TRBV4-2	TRBJ1-1	CASTLGTGDTNTEAFF
TRBV6-6	TRBJ1-2	CASSLTTGVVAYGYTF
TRBV7-9	TRBJ1-1	CASSSKTGQGAVEAFF
TRBV9	TRBJ2-5	CASSALAGAWETQYF
TRBV30	TRBJ1-1	CAWGTGVNTEAFF
TRBV28	TRBJ2-1	CASSGLAGEHNEQFF
TRBV7-2	TRBJ2-3	CASSLVGQGADTQYF
TRBV24-1	TRBJ2-3	CATSDTRGTGVSDTQYF
TRBV5-1	TRBJ2-1	CASSTYSSSYNEQFF
TRBV7-6	TRBJ1-5	CASSLGSDQPQHF
TRBV27	TRBJ2-5	CASSLRLGNGGTQYF
TRBV6-6	TRBJ2-1	CASSYFVTSSNEQFF
TRBV28	TRBJ2-5	CASSLAGGETQYF
TRBV19	TRBJ1-5	CASRLTGGNQPQHF
TRBV7-9	TRBJ2-7	CASSEEQEYEQYF
TRBV27	TRBJ2-3	CASRRHPTDTQYF
TRBV29-1	TRBJ2-6	CSVEYMGAGANVLTF
TRBV4-2	TRBJ2-2	CASSPLYGGGGGGTGELFF
TRBV6-5	TRBJ2-7	CASSRDRVYEQYF
TRBV4-3	TRBJ2-1	CASSQESGLGEQFF
TRBV14	TRBJ2-5	CASSPIWRGPLQETQYF
TRBV18	TRBJ1-5	CASSPPGGARTEDNQPQHF
TRBV19	TRBJ1-4	CASSTWTPQPEKLFF
TRBV19	TRBJ1-2	CASSLSSLNYGYTF
TRBV10-3	TRBJ2-5	CAISESRDSGETQYF
TRBV7-2	TRBJ2-3	CASSLRLVTDTQYF
TRBV10-3	TRBJ1-5	CAISDDPLGDSNQPQHF
TRBV11-2	TRBJ2-1	CASSFSGYSYNEQFF
TRBV19	TRBJ1-5	CASFDWDRPNQPQHF
TRBV20-1	TRBJ2-7	CSASSDSTHEQYF
TRBV19	TRBJ2-3	CASSHGGTEGTDTQYF
TRBV7-9	TRBJ1-1	CASSLGSQRNTEAFF
TRBV24-1	TRBJ1-4	CATSEPDRVWEKLFF